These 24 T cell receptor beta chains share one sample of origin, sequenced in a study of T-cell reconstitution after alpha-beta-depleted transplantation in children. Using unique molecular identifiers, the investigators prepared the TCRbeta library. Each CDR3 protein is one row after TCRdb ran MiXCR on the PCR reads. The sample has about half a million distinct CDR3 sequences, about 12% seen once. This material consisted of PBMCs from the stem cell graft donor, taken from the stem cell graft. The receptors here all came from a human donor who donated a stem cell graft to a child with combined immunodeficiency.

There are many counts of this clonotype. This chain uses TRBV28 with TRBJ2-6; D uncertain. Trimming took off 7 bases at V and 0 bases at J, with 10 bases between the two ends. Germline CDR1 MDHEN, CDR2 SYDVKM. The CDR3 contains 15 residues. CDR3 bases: TGTGCCAGCATCTCTTGGGTCTCTGGGGCCAACGTCCTGACTTTC. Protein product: CASISWVSGANVLTF.

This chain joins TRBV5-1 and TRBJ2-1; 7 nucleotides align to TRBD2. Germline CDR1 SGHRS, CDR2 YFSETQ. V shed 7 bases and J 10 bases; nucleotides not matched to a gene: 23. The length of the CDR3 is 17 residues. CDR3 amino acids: CASEGLWTRGVFLEQFF. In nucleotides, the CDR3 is TGCGCCAGCGAGGGCCTTTGGACACGGGGGGTCTTCTTGGAGCAGTTCTTC.

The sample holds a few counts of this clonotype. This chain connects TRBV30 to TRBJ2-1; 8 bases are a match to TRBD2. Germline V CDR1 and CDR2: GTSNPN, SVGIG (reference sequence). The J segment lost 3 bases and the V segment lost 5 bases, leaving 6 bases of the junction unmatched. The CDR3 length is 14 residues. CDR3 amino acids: CAWGAGTSYNEQFF. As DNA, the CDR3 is TGTGCCTGGGGGGCCGGGACTAGCTACAATGAGCAGTTCTTC.

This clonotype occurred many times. The DNA of the CDR3 is TGCGCCAGCAGCCAAGATCGAGGGACAGGGAGCACAGATACGCAGTATTTT. It codes for CASSQDRGTGSTDTQYF. J is TRBJ2-3 and V is TRBV4-3; 9 positions agree with TRBD1. This CDR3 spans 17 amino acids. Germline V gene sequence: CDR1 LGHNA, CDR2 YSLEER. The V and J ends lost 0 bases and 0 bases, in that order; junction bases with no gene match: 4.

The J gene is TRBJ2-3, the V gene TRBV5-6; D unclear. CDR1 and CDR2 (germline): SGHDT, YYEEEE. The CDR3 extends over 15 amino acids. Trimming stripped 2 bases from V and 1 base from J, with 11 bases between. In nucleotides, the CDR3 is TGTGCCAGCAGCTTCATCAGGTCCCGCACAGATACGCAGTATTTT. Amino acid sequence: CASSFIRSRTDTQYF.

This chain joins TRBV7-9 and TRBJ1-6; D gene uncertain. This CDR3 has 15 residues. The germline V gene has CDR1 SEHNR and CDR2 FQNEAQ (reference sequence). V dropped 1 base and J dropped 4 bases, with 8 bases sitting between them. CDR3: CASSLGGIYNSPLHF. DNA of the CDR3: TGTGCCAGCAGCTTAGGGGGAATATATAATTCACCCCTCCACTTT. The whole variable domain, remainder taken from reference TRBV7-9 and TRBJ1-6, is DTGVSQNPRHKITKRGQNVTFRCDPISEHNRLYWYRQTLGQGPEFLTYFQNEAQLEKSRLLSDRFSAERPKGSFSTLEIQRTEQGDSAMYLCASSLGGIYNSPLHFGNGTRLTVT.

In DNA, the CDR3 is TGCAGCGCCTACGTGGGCACTGAAGCTTTCTTT. This translates into CSAYVGTEAFF. J is TRBJ1-1 and V is TRBV29-1; no clear D. The CDR3 is 11 amino acids. Germline V gene data show CDR1 as SQVTM and CDR2 as ANQGSEA. V lost 7 bases to trimming and J lost 4 bases, with 10 bases between them. Full variable domain (rest looked up from reference TRBV29-1 and TRBJ1-1): SAVISQKPSRDICQRGTSLTIQCQVDSQVTMMFWYRQQPGQSLTLIATANQGSEATYESGFVIDKFPISRPNLTFSTLTVSNMSPEDSSIYLCSAYVGTEAFFGQGTRLTVV.

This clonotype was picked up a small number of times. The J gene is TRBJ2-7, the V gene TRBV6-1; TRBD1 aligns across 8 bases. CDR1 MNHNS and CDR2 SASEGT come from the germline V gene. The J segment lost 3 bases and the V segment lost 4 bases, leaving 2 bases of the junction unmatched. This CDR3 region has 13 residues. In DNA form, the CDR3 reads TGTGCCAGCAGTGGGACAGGGCGCTACGAGCAGTACTTC. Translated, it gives CASSGTGRYEQYF.

The CDR3 coding sequence is TGTGCCAGCAGCCCCCTAATAGGAGGGTACGAGCAGTACTTC. Residues: CASSPLIGGYEQYF. The rearrangement links TRBV7-6 to TRBJ2-7, with D tentatively TRBD2 (6 bases). The germline CDR1 and CDR2 sequences are SGHVS and FNYEAQ. Trimming took off 5 bases at V and 4 bases at J, with 15 bases between the two ends. The length of the CDR3 is 14 residues.

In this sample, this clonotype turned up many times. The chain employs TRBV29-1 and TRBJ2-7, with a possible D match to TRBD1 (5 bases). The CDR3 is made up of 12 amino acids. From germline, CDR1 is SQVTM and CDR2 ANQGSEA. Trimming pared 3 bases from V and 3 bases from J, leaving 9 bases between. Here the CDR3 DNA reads TGCAGCGTTGAGGGGCGGAACTACGAGCAGTACTTC. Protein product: CSVEGRNYEQYF.

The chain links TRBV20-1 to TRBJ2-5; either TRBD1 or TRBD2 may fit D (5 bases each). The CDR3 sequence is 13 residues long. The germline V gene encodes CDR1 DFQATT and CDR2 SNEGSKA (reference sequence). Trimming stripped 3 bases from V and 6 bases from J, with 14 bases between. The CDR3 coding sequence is TGCAGTGCTAGGGAGCCAGGGAGACAGACCCAGTACTTC. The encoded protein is CSAREPGRQTQYF.

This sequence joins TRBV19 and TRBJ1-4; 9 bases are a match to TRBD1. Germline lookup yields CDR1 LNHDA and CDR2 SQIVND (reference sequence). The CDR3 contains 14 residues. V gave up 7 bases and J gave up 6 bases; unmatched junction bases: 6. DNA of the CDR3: TGTGCCAGTACCACCCGGGACAGGGATGAAAAACTGTTTTTT. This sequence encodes CASTTRDRDEKLFF.

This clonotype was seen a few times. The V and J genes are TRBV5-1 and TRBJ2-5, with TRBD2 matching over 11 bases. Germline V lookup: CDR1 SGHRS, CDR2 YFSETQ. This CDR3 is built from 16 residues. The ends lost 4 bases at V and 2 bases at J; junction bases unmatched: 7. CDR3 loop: CASSETGTSGQETQYF. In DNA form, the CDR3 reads TGCGCCAGCAGCGAAACCGGGACTAGCGGACAAGAGACCCAGTACTTC.

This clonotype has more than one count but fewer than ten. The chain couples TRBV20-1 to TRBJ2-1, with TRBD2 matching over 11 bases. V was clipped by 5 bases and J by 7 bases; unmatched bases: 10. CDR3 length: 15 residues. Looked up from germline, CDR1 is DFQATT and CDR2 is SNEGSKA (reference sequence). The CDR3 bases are TGCAGTGCTGACCGCCGACTAGCGGGAATTAATGAGCAGTTCTTC. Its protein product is CSADRRLAGINEQFF.

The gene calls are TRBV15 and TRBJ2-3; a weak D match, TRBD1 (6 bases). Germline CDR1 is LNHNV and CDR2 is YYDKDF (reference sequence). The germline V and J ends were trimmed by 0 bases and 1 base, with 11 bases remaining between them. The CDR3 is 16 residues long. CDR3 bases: TGTGCCACCAGCAGAGATCCCAACAGGGGCACAGATACGCAGTATTTT. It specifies CATSRDPNRGTDTQYF.

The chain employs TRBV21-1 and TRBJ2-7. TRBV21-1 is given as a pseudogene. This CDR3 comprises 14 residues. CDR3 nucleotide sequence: TGTGCCAGCAGCAAAGTTAGGTGGGGCTACGAGCAGTACTTC. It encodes CASSKVRWGYEQYF.

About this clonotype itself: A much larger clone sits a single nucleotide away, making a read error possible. The CDR3 nucleotides read TGCGCCAGCAGCCAAGATATGCGGTTCGTAAACATTCTGTACTTC. This codes for CASSQDMRFVNILYF. The chain joins TRBV4-3 to TRBJ2-4; the D is unclear. Germline V gene sequence: CDR1 LGHNA, CDR2 YSLEER. This CDR3 is built from 15 residues.

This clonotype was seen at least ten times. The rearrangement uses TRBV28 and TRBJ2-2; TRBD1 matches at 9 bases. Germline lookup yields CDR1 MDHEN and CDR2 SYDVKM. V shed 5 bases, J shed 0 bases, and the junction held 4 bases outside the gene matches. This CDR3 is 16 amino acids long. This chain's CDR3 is CASSPRQGANTGELFF. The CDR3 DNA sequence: TGTGCCAGCAGTCCTCGACAGGGGGCGAACACCGGGGAGCTGTTTTTT.

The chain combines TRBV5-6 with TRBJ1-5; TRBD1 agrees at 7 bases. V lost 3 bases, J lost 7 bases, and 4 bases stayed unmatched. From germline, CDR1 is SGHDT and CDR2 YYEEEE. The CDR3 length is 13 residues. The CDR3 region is CASSSGGLQPQHF. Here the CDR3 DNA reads TGTGCCAGCAGCTCAGGGGGTCTCCAGCCCCAGCATTTT.

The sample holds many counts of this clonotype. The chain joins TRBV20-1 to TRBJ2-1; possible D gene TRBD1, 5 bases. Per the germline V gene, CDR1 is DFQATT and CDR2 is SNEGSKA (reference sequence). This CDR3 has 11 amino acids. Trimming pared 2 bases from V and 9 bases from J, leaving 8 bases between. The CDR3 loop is CSARRQGEQFF. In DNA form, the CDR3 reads TGCAGTGCTAGAAGGCAGGGTGAGCAGTTCTTC.

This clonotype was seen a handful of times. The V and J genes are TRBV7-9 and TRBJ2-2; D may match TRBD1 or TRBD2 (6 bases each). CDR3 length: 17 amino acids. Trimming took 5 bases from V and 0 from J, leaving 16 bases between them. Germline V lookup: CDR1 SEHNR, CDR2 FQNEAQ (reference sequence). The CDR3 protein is CASSALGGRTNTGELFF. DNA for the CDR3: TGTGCCAGCAGCGCATTAGGGGGGCGCACGAACACCGGGGAGCTGTTTTTT. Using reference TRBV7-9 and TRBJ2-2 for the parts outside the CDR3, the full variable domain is DTGVSQNPRHKITKRGQNVTFRCDPISEHNRLYWYRQTLGQGPEFLTYFQNEAQLEKSRLLSDRFSAERPKGSFSTLEIQRTEQGDSAMYLCASSALGGRTNTGELFFGEGSRLTVL.

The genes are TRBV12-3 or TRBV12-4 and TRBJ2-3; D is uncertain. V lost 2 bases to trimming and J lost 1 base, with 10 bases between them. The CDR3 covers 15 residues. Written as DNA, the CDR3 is TGTGCCAGCAGTTTAACGGCAGGCCGCACAGATACGCAGTATTTT. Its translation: CASSLTAGRTDTQYF.

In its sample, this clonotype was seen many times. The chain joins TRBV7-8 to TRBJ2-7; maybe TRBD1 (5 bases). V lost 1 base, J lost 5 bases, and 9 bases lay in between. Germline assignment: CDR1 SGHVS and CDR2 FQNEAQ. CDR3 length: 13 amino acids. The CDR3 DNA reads TGTGCCAGCAGCTTAGAACCCAGGGACGAGCAGTACTTC. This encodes CASSLEPRDEQYF.

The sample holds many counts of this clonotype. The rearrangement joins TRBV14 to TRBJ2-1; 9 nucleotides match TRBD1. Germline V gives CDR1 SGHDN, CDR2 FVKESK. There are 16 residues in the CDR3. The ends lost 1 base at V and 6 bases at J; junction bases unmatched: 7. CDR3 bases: TGTGCCAGCAGCCAAGGGCGACAGGGGGACAGCAATGAGCAGTTCTTC. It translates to CASSQGRQGDSNEQFF.